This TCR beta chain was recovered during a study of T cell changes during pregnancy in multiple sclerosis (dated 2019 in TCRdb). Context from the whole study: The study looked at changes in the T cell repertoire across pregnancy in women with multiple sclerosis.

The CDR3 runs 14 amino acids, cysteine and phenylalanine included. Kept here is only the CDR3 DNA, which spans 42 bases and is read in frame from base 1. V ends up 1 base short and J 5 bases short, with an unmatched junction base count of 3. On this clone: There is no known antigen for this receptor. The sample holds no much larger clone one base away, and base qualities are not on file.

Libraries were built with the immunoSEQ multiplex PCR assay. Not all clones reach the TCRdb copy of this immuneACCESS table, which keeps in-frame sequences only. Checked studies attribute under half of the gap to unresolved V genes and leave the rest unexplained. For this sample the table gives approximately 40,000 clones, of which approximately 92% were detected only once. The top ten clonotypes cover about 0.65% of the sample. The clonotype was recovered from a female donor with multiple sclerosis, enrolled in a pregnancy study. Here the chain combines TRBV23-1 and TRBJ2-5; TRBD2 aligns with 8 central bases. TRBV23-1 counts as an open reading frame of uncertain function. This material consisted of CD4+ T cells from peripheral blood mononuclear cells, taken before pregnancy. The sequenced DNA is TGCGCCAGCAGTCAATGGACTAGCAATGAGACCCAGTACTTC. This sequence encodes CASSQWTSNETQYF.